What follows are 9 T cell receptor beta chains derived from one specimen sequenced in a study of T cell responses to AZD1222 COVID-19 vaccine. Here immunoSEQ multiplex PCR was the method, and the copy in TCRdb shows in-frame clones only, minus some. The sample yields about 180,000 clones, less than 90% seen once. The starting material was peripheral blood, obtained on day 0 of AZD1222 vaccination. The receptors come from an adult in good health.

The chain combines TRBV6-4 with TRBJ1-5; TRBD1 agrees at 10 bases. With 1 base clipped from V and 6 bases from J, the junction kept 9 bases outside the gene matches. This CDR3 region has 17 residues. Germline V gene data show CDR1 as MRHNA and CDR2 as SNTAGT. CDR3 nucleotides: TGTGCCAGCAGTGACTTCGGGACAGGGGAACAGGTTCAGCCCCAGCATTTT. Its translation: CASSDFGTGEQVQPQHF.

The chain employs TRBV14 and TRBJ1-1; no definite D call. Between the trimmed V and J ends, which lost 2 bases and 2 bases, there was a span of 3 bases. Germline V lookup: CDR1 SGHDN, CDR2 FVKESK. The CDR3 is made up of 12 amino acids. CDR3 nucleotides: TGTGCCAGCAGCCAATCTAACACTGAAGCTTTCTTT. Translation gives CASSQSNTEAFF.

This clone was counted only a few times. Here the CDR3 DNA reads TGCAGCGTTGAATCCGGGACAGGGGGCTACGAGCAGTACTTC. Residues: CSVESGTGGYEQYF. V gene TRBV29-1 combines with J gene TRBJ2-7, with 11 bases that match TRBD1. Losses at the gene ends were 2 bases for V and 3 bases for J; bases not matched to a gene: 3. The CDR3 is 14 amino acids. Germline CDR1 and CDR2: SQVTM and ANQGSEA.

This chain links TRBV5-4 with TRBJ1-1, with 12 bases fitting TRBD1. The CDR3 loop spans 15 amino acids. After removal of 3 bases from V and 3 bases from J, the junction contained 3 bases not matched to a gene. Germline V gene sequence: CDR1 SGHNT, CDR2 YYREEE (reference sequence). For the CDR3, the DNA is TGTGCCAGCAGCTCGGGACAGGGGGCTTACACTGAAGCTTTCTTT. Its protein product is CASSSGQGAYTEAFF.

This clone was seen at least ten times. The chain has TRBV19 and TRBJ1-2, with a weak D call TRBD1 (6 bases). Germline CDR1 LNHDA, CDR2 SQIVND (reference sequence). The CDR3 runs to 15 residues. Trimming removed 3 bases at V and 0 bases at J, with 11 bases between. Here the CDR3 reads CASSILTGTNYGYTF. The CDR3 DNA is TGTGCCAGTAGTATCCTCACAGGGACTAACTATGGCTACACCTTC.

CDR3: CASSRYRDPPEAFF. Written as DNA, the CDR3 is TGTGCCAGCAGTCGTTACAGGGACCCCCCTGAAGCTTTCTTT. The V and J genes are TRBV7-9 and TRBJ1-1; TRBD1 is a possible D gene (6 bases). V was clipped by 6 bases and J by 6 bases, with 17 bases between them. CDR3 length: 14 amino acids. Germline V gene data show CDR1 as SEHNR and CDR2 as FQNEAQ (reference sequence).

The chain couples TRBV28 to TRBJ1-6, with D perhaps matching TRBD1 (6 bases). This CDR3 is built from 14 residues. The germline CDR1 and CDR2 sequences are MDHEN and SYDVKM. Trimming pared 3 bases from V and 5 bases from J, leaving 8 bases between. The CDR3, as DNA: TGTGCCAGCAGTTTTAGGGGGAATAATTCACCCCTCCACTTT. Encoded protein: CASSFRGNNSPLHF. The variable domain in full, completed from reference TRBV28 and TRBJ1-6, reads DVKVTQSSRYLVKRTGEKVFLECVQDMDHENMFWYRQDPGLGLRLIYFSYDVKMKEKGDIPEGYSVSREKKERFSLILESASTNQTSMYLCASSFRGNNSPLHFGNGTRLTVT.

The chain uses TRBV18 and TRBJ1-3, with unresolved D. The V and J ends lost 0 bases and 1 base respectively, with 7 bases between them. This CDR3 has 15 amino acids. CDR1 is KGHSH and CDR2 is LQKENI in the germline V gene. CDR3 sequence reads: CASSPPTGSGNTIYF. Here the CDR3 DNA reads TGTGCCAGCTCACCACCGACCGGTTCTGGAAACACCATATATTTT.

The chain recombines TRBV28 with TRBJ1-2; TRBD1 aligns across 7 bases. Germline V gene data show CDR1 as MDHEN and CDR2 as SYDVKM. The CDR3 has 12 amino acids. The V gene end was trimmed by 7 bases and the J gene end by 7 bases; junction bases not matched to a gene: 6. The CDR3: CASTQQGFGYTF. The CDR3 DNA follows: TGTGCCAGCACACAACAGGGGTTTGGCTACACCTTC.